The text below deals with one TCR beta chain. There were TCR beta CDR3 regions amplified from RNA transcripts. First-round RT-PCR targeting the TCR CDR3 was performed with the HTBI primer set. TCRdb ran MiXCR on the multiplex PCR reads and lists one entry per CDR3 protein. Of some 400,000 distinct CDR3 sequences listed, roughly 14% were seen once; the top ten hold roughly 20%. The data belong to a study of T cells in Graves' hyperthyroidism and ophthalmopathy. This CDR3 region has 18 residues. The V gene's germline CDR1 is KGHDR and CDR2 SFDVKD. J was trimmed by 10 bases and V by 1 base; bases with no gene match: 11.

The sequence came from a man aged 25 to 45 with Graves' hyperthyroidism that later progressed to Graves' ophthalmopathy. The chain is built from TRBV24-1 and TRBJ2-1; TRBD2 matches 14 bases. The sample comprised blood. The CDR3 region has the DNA TGTGCCACCAGTGATTTCGGGACTAGCGGGGGCCCGAGGGGGGAGCAGTTCTTC. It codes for CATSDFGTSGGPRGEQFF.